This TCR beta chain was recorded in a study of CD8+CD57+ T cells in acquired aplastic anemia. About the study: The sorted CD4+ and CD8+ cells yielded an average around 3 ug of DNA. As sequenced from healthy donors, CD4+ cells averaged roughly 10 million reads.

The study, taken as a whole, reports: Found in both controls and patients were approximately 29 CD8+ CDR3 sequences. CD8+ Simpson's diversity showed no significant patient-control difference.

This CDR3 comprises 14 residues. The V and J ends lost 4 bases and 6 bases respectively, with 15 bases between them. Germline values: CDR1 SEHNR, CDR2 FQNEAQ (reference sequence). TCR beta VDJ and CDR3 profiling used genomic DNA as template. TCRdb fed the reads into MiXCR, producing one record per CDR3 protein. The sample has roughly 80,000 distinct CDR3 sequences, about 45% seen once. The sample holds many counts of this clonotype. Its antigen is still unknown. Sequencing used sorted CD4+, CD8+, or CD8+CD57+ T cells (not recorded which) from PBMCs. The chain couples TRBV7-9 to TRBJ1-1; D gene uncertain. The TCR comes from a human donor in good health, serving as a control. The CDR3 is CASSSGRGIAEAFF. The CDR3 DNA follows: TGTGCCAGCAGCTCTGGCCGCGGGATAGCTGAAGCTTTCTTT. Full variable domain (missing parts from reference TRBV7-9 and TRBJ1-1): DTGVSQNPRHKITKRGQNVTFRCDPISEHNRLYWYRQTLGQGPEFLTYFQNEAQLEKSRLLSDRFSAERPKGSFSTLEIQRTEQGDSAMYLCASSSGRGIAEAFFGQGTRLTVV.